Listed below are T cell receptor beta chains from one sample, sequenced in a study of T cells in Graves' hyperthyroidism and ophthalmopathy. TCRdb re-derived calls from the multiplex PCR reads in MiXCR, one entry per CDR3 protein. Found here are fewer than 400,000 distinct CDR3 sequences, over 13% of them singletons; the top ten hold approximately 27%. The source material was blood. These receptors all come from a man in his fifties with Graves' ophthalmopathy. CDR3s include the opening cysteine and the closing phenylalanine or tryptophan. The D gene is left open where the match is weak. Clone size is given for some rows only: seen once, a few or many times, or a class if the clone is expanded.

d_gene,j_gene,abundance,v_gene,CDR3aa,CDR3nt
.,TRBJ2-1,.,TRBV24-1,CATSASWGYNEQFF,TGTGCCACCAGTGCCTCTTGGGGCTACAATGAGCAGTTCTTC
.,TRBJ1-2,.,TRBV6-1,CASEANFNYGYTF,TGTGCCAGCGAGGCCAATTTTAACTATGGCTACACCTTC
.,TRBJ1-6,few,TRBV27,CASSLSGSAHNSPLHF,TGTGCCAGCAGTTTATCGGGCTCAGCCCATAATTCACCCCTCCACTTT
.,TRBJ2-5,many,TRBV2,CASRMDGEGTQYF,TGTGCCAGCCGAATGGACGGAGAGGGGACCCAGTACTTC
.,TRBJ1-4,many,TRBV6-1,CASSEWTENEKLFF,TGTGCCAGCAGTGAATGGACGGAAAATGAAAAACTGTTTTTT
TRBD2,TRBJ2-5,few,TRBV5-1,CASSPRGLARGRETQYF,TGCGCCAGCAGCCCGCGGGGACTAGCGAGGGGGAGGGAGACCCAGTACTTC
TRBD1,TRBJ2-7,few,TRBV20-1,CSARKDRGYEQYF,TGCAGTGCTAGGAAGGACAGGGGCTACGAGCAGTACTTC
.,TRBJ2-7,.,TRBV7-6,CASSQDPLEQYF,TGTGCCAGCTCCCAAGACCCCTTGGAGCAGTACTTC
.,TRBJ2-2,many,TRBV12-3/TRBV12-4,CASTPGGGGGWGELFF,TGTGCCAGCACCCCGGGGGGCGGCGGGGGCTGGGGAGAGCTGTTTTTT
TRBD2,TRBJ2-1,.,TRBV7-8,CASSMLAGTVSYNEQFF,TGTGCCAGCAGCATGTTAGCGGGGACGGTCTCCTACAATGAGCAGTTCTTC
.,TRBJ1-4,many,TRBV2,CASSVWTQNLFF,TGTGCCAGCAGTGTGTGGACGCAGAACCTGTTTTTT
TRBD1,TRBJ2-5,few,TRBV29-1,CSVRQGGIPQETQYF,TGCAGCGTCCGACAGGGGGGCATCCCCCAAGAGACCCAGTACTTC
.,TRBJ2-5,many,TRBV6-5,CASSYGVTVQGVRETQYF,TGTGCCAGCAGTTACGGGGTTACGGTACAGGGAGTACGGGAGACCCAGTACTTC
.,TRBJ2-3,many,TRBV5-1,CASSFRVNTDTQYF,TGCGCCAGCAGCTTCAGGGTGAACACAGATACGCAGTATTTT
TRBD1,TRBJ2-3,few,TRBV29-1,CSVARGQGAYTDTQYF,TGCAGCGTAGCAAGGGGACAGGGGGCTTACACAGATACGCAGTATTTT
.,TRBJ2-2,.,TRBV5-1,CASSLSGLQNTGELFF,TGCGCCAGCAGCTTGTCAGGACTACAAAACACCGGGGAGCTGTTTTTT
TRBD1,TRBJ1-1,.,TRBV19,CASSKGVRGPNTEAFF,TGTGCCAGTAGTAAGGGGGTCAGGGGGCCAAACACTGAAGCTTTCTTT
TRBD1,TRBJ1-2,many,TRBV12-3/TRBV12-4,CASIPGQGTYGYTF,TGTGCCAGCATCCCGGGACAGGGGACCTATGGCTACACCTTC
TRBD2,TRBJ2-3,many,TRBV2,CASNSSRPAGVGPDTQYF,TGTGCCAGCAATTCAAGTCGGCCAGCGGGAGTGGGGCCAGATACGCAGTATTTT
.,TRBJ1-6,many,TRBV4-1,CASSQEGDSPLHF,TGCGCCAGCAGCCAAGAAGGTGATTCACCCCTCCACTTT
.,TRBJ2-1,many,TRBV7-9,CASSSPGRNNEQFF,TGTGCCAGCAGCTCACCGGGCCGCAACAATGAGCAGTTCTTC
.,TRBJ2-5,.,TRBV10-3,CAISPRDSAQETQYF,TGTGCCATCAGCCCCCGGGACTCAGCCCAAGAGACCCAGTACTTC
.,TRBJ2-5,many,TRBV13,CASSLRILQETQYF,TGTGCCAGCAGCCTACGTATACTGCAAGAGACCCAGTACTTC
.,TRBJ1-2,many,TRBV30,CASTSDKTRMHYTF,TGTGCCTCCACCTCGGACAAGACGAGGATGCACTACACCTTC
TRBD2,TRBJ2-6,.,TRBV28,CASRTAGVSGANVLTF,TGTGCCAGCAGGACAGCGGGGGTTTCTGGGGCCAACGTCCTGACTTTC
.,TRBJ1-1,many,TRBV4-1,CASSQVIVPNTEAFF,TGCGCCAGCAGCCAAGTGATAGTACCGAACACTGAAGCTTTCTTT